This TCR beta chain was captured in a study of cytotoxic CD8 clonotypes in ibrutinib-treated CLL. In the study overall: After a median of around 70 months, roughly 14 patients stayed remitted and 12 progressed; responses had been partial in around 25 and complete in 2. Response sampling occurred after a median around 11 months of treatment (range 6 to 36).

The CDR3 length is 13 residues. Deletions cut 3 bases from V and 1 base from J, with 8 bases between. The germline V gene has CDR1 SGDLS and CDR2 YYNGEE. Depth targeted 1 in 200,000 to 1 in 1 million T cells, averaging around 10x coverage per clonotype. Profiled with immunoSEQ multiplex PCR; TCRdb holds only in-frame clones, not every one. Of some 150,000 clones detected, about 72% appear once; the ten largest clones hold around 30%. J is TRBJ2-7 and V is TRBV9; possibly TRBD1 or TRBD2 for D (5 bases each). Source: PBMCs, taken after 12 months of ibrutinib treatment. This receptor was obtained from a human donor with chronic lymphocytic leukemia. This chain's CDR3 is CASSAGLSYEQYF. Here the CDR3 DNA reads TGTGCCAGCAGCGCGGGGCTATCCTACGAGCAGTACTTC.